Reported below is one T cell receptor (beta chain). Its antigen remains unidentified. The entry originates in a study of T cells in Graves' hyperthyroidism and ophthalmopathy. Study-wide findings and caveats: Prediction of ophthalmopathy progression came a median approximately 7 months pre-onset.

The investigators amplified TCR beta CDR3 regions from RNA transcripts. RT-PCR in the first round (using the HTBI primer set) targeted the TCR CDR3. MiXCR was run by TCRdb on the multiplex PCR reads, yielding one entry per CDR3 protein. The sample shows 300,000 or so distinct CDR3 sequences, 16% of them seen only once. Trimming removed 1 base at V and 0 bases at J, with 6 bases between. CDR3 length: 14 residues. CDR1 is MGHDK, CDR2 SYGVNS, per germline. Exclusion of patients followed from uncontrolled infection, other autoimmune disease, pregnancy or lactation. The chain recombines TRBV25-1 with TRBJ1-1, with D unresolved. This TCR came from a man aged 25 to 40 with Graves' hyperthyroidism. Sequenced input: blood. CDR3 sequence reads: CASSESQVNTEAFF. Here the CDR3 DNA reads TGTGCCAGCAGTGAATCTCAGGTGAACACTGAAGCTTTCTTT. Full variable domain (outside the CDR3, taken from reference TRBV25-1 and TRBJ1-1): EADIYQTPRYLVIGTGKKITLECSQTMGHDKMYWYQQDPGMELHLIHYSYGVNSTEKGDLSSESTVSRIRTEHFPLTLESARPSHTSQYLCASSESQVNTEAFFGQGTRLTVV.